The 21 T cell receptor beta chains below all came from one sample that was sequenced in a study of T cell responses to AZD1222 COVID-19 vaccine. Sequencing used immunoSEQ multiplex PCR; TCRdb keeps in-frame clones, though not all of them. The repertoire holds approximately 100,000 clones, with just under 90% as singletons. The sample here was peripheral blood, taken on day 0 of AZD1222 vaccination. These receptor sequences come from an adult in good health.

This sequence joins TRBV27 and TRBJ1-1; D unresolved. The CDR3 length is 14 residues. CDR1 is MNHEY and CDR2 is SMNVEV in the germline V gene (reference sequence). The germline V and J ends were trimmed by 8 bases and 2 bases, with 15 bases remaining between them. DNA of the CDR3: TGTGCCAGCCGAATAACTACAAGAAACACTGAAGCTTTCTTT. Encoded protein: CASRITTRNTEAFF.

V is TRBV28 and J is TRBJ1-5; D unresolved. V was trimmed by 1 base and J by 3 bases, leaving 10 bases between them. There are 15 residues in the CDR3. Germline CDR1 is MDHEN and CDR2 is SYDVKM. The chain's CDR3 is CASSLYGRDNQPQHF. As DNA, the CDR3 is TGTGCCAGCAGTTTATACGGGAGGGACAATCAGCCCCAGCATTTT.

The gene calls are TRBV14 and TRBJ1-2, with D uncertain. This CDR3 has 15 residues. Trimming took 3 bases from V and 2 from J, leaving 13 bases between them. Germline V CDR1 and CDR2: SGHDN, FVKESK. CDR3: CASSQDMGGNYGYTF. The CDR3 bases are TGTGCCAGCAGCCAGGATATGGGAGGGAACTATGGCTACACCTTC.

V usage is TRBV6-1 and J usage is TRBJ1-5; D perhaps matches TRBD1 (5 bases). Per the germline V gene, CDR1 is MNHNS and CDR2 is SASEGT. There are 18 residues in the CDR3. Trimming took off 2 bases at V and 4 bases at J, with 21 bases between the two ends. CDR3 residues: CASSEYPWAGGLNQPQHF. The DNA of the CDR3 is TGTGCCAGCAGTGAATACCCATGGGCCGGGGGACTAAATCAGCCCCAGCATTTT.

The J gene is TRBJ1-5, the V gene TRBV5-6; D gene unclear. The length of the CDR3 is 14 residues. Germline assignment: CDR1 SGHDT and CDR2 YYEEEE. Trimming stripped 3 bases from V and 2 bases from J, with 9 bases between. The CDR3 bases are TGTGCCAGCAGCTCTAAAAAGCGCAATCAGCCCCAGCATTTT. This sequence encodes CASSSKKRNQPQHF.

This chain links TRBV29-1 with TRBJ2-7, with TRBD2 matching over 7 bases. The V gene end was trimmed by 3 bases and the J gene end by 0 bases; junction bases not matched to a gene: 2. CDR1 and CDR2 (germline): SQVTM, ANQGSEA. This CDR3 has 13 residues. The DNA of the CDR3 is TGCAGCGTTGAGGGGGGGGGCTCCTACGAGCAGTACTTC. It codes for CSVEGGGSYEQYF.

V gene TRBV6-5 combines with J gene TRBJ1-2, with D unclear. V was clipped by 0 bases and J by 0 bases, with 8 bases between them. This CDR3 is built from 15 residues. Germline-derived CDR1 and CDR2 are MNHEY and SVGAGI. CDR3 in DNA: TGTGCCAGCAGTTACTCCCAATTAGCTAACTATGGCTACACCTTC. Its translation: CASSYSQLANYGYTF.

This clone was seen once. The CDR3 loop reads CASSRIDGGGEKLFF. CDR3 DNA: TGTGCCAGCAGCCGAATTGACGGGGGAGGAGAAAAACTGTTTTTT. The J gene is TRBJ1-4, the V gene TRBV14, with a weak D call TRBD1 (5 bases). The CDR3 extends over 15 amino acids. V was shortened by 4 bases and J by 8 bases, with 17 bases between the two germline ends. In germline, CDR1 is SGHDN, CDR2 FVKESK.

Regarding this clone: Relative to the germline gene, one junction end is altered; a read error may explain this. V gene TRBV7-9 combines with J gene TRBJ1-1; 7 bases are shared with TRBD1. The CDR3 has 15 amino acids. The germline V gene encodes CDR1 SEHNR and CDR2 FQNEAQ (reference sequence). CDR3 amino acids: CASSLAGGTNTEAFF. In DNA form, the CDR3 reads TGTGCCAGCAGCCTAGCAGGGGGAACGAACACTGAAGCTTTCTTT.

V and J are TRBV27 and TRBJ2-1, with D unresolved. The CDR3 spans 16 residues. V was cut by 5 bases and J by 4 bases, with 18 bases left in between. The germline V gene has CDR1 MNHEY and CDR2 SMNVEV (reference sequence). This chain's CDR3 is CASSPTPGALYNEQFF. As DNA, the CDR3 is TGTGCCAGCAGTCCAACACCAGGAGCGCTATACAATGAGCAGTTCTTC.

The V and J genes are TRBV5-4 and TRBJ2-1; 10 nucleotides agree with TRBD2. CDR3 size: 15 residues. J gave up 3 bases and V 2 bases, and 2 bases lay outside the gene matches. Germline V lookup: CDR1 SGHNT, CDR2 YYREEE (reference sequence). The CDR3 nucleotides are TGTGCCAGCAGCTTTAGCGGGAGGAGCTACAATGAGCAGTTCTTC. This translates into CASSFSGRSYNEQFF.

This chain uses TRBV7-2 with TRBJ1-1, with a weak D call TRBD1 (6 bases). There are 15 residues in the CDR3. V lost 1 base and J 6 bases, leaving 15 bases between the germline ends. CDR1 and CDR2 from the germline V gene are SGHTA and FQGNSA. CDR3 nucleotides: TGTGCCAGCAGCTTAGTGGTCAGGGGCGGTGCTGAAGCTTTCTTT. As protein: CASSLVVRGGAEAFF.

V usage is TRBV18 and J usage is TRBJ2-2; D unresolved. V dropped 8 bases and J dropped 9 bases, with 13 bases sitting between them. The CDR3 runs 12 residues. The V gene's germline CDR1 is KGHSH and CDR2 LQKENI. CDR3 region: CASGPLDRELFF. In nucleotides, the CDR3 is TGTGCCAGCGGACCTCTTGACCGGGAGCTGTTTTTT. The full variable domain, with the rest looked up from reference TRBV18 and TRBJ2-2, is NAGVMQNPRHLVRRRGQEARLRCSPMKGHSHVYWYRQLPEEGLKFMVYLQKENIIDESGMPKERFSAEFPKEGPSILRIQQVVRGDSAAYFCASGPLDRELFFGEGSRLTVL.

The chain has TRBV20-1 and TRBJ1-5, with D uncertain. CDR1 is DFQATT, CDR2 SNEGSKA, per germline (reference sequence). This CDR3 has 13 amino acids. V lost 3 bases to trimming and J lost 6 bases, with 12 bases between them. CDR3 sequence reads: CSASFGEGQPQHF. DNA for the CDR3: TGCAGTGCTAGTTTTGGGGAGGGTCAGCCCCAGCATTTT.

The rearrangement uses TRBV28 and TRBJ1-1; D is unresolved. Germline lookup yields CDR1 MDHEN and CDR2 SYDVKM. The CDR3 totals 14 residues. Trimming took 6 bases from V and 3 from J, leaving 14 bases between them. The CDR3, as DNA: TGTGCCAGCAGACCTCCCGGAGGACACACTGAAGCTTTCTTT. Translation: CASRPPGGHTEAFF.

The chain joins TRBV5-6 to TRBJ2-3, with 9 nucleotides matching TRBD2. The CDR3 length is 16 residues. Germline V gives CDR1 SGHDT, CDR2 YYEEEE. With 0 bases clipped from V and 3 bases from J, the junction kept 5 bases outside the gene matches. The CDR3 sequence: CASSLVGLAVTDTQYF. CDR3 sequence (DNA): TGTGCCAGCAGCTTGGTGGGACTAGCAGTAACAGATACGCAGTATTTT.

V usage is TRBV29-1 and J usage is TRBJ2-3, with 12 bases that match TRBD1. Germline lookup yields CDR1 SQVTM and CDR2 ANQGSEA. The CDR3 is 14 amino acids. After removal of 7 bases from V and 3 bases from J, the junction contained 5 bases not matched to a gene. The CDR3 nucleotides are TGCAGCGGGGGACAGGGGGCCACGACAGATACGCAGTATTTT. Translating gives CSGGQGATTDTQYF.

The rearrangement uses TRBV28 and TRBJ1-1; D remains ambiguous. Germline CDR1 reads MDHEN; CDR2 reads SYDVKM. There are 14 residues in the CDR3. V lost 6 bases, J lost 5 bases, and 16 bases lay in between. The CDR3 region has the DNA TGTGCCAGCAGCCCTGCGGGTTTTGGTACTGAAGCTTTCTTT. Residues: CASSPAGFGTEAFF.

The chain couples TRBV5-1 to TRBJ1-2; 7 nucleotides line up with TRBD1. Per the germline V gene, CDR1 is SGHRS and CDR2 is YFSETQ. The V gene end was trimmed by 0 bases and the J gene end by 8 bases; junction bases not matched to a gene: 7. The CDR3 runs to 14 residues. Here the CDR3 DNA reads TGCGCCAGCAGCTTGGCCAGGGGGACGGCCGGCTACACCTTC. Translated, it gives CASSLARGTAGYTF.

The chain is built from TRBV7-2 and TRBJ2-3; D unresolved. Germline loops: CDR1 SGHTA, CDR2 FQGNSA. The CDR3 is 16 residues long. V shed 2 bases and J shed 4 bases, with 16 bases lying between them. The chain's CDR3 is CASSLQFGPESDTQYF. The DNA of the CDR3 is TGTGCCAGCAGCTTACAGTTTGGGCCCGAGTCAGATACGCAGTATTTT.

V and J are TRBV7-6 and TRBJ2-7; D is perhaps TRBD1 (6 bases). This CDR3 has 16 amino acids. The ends were cut back, 4 bases at V and 0 bases at J, with 16 bases in the middle. The germline V gene has CDR1 SGHVS and CDR2 FNYEAQ. In DNA, the CDR3 is TGTGCCAGCAGCTCGTTTATGGGGGCTCTCTCCTACGAGCAGTACTTC. As protein: CASSSFMGALSYEQYF.